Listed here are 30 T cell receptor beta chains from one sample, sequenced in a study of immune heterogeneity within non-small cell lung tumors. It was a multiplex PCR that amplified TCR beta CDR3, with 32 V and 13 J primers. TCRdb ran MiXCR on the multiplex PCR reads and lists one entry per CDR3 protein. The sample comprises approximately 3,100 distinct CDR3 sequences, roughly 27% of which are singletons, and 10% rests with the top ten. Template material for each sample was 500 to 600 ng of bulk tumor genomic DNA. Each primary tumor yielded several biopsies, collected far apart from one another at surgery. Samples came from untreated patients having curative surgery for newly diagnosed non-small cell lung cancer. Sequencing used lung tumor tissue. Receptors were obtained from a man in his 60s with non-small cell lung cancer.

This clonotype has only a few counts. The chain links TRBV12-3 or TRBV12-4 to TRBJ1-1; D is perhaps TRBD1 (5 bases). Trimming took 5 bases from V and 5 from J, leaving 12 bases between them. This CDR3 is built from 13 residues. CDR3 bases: TGTGCCAGCAGTCCAGATAAGGGGACTGAAGCTTTCTTT. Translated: CASSPDKGTEAFF.

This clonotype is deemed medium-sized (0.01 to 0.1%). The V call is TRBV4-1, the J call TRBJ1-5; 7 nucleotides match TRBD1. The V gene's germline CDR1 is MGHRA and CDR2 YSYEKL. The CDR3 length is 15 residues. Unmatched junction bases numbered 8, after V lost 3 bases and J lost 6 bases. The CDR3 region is CASSQSTGEGQPQHF. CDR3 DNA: TGCGCCAGCAGCCAGTCAACAGGGGAAGGTCAGCCCCAGCATTTT.

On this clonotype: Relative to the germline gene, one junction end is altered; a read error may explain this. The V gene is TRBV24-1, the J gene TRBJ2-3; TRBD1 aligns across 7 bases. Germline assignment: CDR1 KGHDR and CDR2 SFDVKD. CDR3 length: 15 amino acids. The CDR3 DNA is TGTGCCACCAGTCGGACAGGTATAGGCACACATACGCAGTATTTT. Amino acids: CATSRTGIGTHTQYF.

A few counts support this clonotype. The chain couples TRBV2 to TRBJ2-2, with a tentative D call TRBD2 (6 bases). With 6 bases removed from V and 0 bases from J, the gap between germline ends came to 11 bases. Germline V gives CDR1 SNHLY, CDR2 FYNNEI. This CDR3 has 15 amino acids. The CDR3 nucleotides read TGTGCCAGCAGGCTAGCGCCGACGAACACCGGGGAGCTGTTTTTT. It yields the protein CASRLAPTNTGELFF. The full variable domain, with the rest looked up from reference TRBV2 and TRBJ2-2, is EPEVTQTPSHQVTQMGQEVILRCVPISNHLYFYWYRQILGQKVEFLVSFYNNEISEKSEIFDDQFSVERPDGSNFTLKIRSTKLEDSAMYFCASRLAPTNTGELFFGEGSRLTVL.

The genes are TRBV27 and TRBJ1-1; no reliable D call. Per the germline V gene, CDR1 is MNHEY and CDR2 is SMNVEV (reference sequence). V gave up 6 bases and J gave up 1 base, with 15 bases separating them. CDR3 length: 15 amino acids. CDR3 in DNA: TGTGCCAGCAGGGCAGTCGAGGGCCGGAACACTGAAGCTTTCTTT. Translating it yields CASRAVEGRNTEAFF.

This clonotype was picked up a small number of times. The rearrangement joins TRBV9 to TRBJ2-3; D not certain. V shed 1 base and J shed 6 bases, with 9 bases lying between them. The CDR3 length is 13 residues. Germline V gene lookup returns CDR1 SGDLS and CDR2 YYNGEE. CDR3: CASSVTLVDTQYF. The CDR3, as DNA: TGTGCCAGCAGCGTAACGTTAGTTGATACGCAGTATTTT.

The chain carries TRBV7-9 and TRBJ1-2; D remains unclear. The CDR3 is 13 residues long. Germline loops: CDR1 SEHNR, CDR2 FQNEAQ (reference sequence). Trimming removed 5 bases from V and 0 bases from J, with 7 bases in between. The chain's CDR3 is CASSRPTNYGYTF. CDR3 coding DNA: TGTGCCAGCAGCCGCCCCACTAACTATGGCTACACCTTC.

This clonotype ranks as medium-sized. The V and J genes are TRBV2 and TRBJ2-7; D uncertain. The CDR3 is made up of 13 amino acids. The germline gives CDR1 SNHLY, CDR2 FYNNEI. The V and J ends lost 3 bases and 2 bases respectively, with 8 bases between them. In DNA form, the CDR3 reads TGTGCCAGCAGTGAGGTGGGGACCTACGAGCAGTACTTC. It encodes CASSEVGTYEQYF.

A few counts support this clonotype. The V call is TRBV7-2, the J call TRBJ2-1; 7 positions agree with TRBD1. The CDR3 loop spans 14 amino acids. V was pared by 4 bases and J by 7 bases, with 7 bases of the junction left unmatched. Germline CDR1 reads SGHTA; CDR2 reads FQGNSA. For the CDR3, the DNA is TGTGCCAGCAGCTCCAACAGGGGTACTAATGAGCAGTTCTTC. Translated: CASSSNRGTNEQFF.

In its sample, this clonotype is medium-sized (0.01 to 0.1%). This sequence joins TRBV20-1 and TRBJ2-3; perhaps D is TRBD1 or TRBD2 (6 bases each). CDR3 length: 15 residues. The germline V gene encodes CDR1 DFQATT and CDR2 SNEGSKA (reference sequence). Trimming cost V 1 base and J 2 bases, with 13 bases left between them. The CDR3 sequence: CSARASGAATDTQYF. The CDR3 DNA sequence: TGCAGTGCTAGAGCCTCGGGGGCGGCCACAGATACGCAGTATTTT.

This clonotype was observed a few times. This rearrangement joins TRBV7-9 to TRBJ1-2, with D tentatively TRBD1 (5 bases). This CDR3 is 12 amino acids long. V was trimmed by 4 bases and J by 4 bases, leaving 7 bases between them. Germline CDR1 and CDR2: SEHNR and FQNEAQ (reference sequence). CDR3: CASSSDSYGYTF. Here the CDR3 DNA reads TGTGCCAGCAGCTCCGACAGCTATGGCTACACCTTC.

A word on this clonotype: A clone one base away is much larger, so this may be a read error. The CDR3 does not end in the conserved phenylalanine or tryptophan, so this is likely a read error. As DNA, the CDR3 is TGTGCCAGCAGCAATACAGGTGATGGCTACACCTTA. This gives the protein CASSNTGDGYTL. The chain links TRBV13 to TRBJ1-2; perhaps TRBD1 as D (5 bases). Looked up from germline, CDR1 is PRHDT and CDR2 is FYEKMQ (reference sequence). V was cut by 5 bases and J by 6 bases, with 10 bases left in between. The CDR3 is 12 amino acids.

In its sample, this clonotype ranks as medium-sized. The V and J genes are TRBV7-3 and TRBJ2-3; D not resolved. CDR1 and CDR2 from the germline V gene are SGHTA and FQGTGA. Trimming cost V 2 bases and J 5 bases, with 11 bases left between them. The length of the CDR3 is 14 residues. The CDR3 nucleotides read TGTGCCAGCAGCTTAGCTCCCCGAGGAGATACGCAGTATTTT. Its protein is CASSLAPRGDTQYF.

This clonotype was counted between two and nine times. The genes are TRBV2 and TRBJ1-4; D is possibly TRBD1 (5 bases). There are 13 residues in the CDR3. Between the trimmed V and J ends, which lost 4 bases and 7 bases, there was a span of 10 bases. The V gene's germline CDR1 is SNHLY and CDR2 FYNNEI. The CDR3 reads CASSGRVREKLFF. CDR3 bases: TGTGCCAGCAGTGGCAGGGTACGTGAAAAACTGTTTTTT.

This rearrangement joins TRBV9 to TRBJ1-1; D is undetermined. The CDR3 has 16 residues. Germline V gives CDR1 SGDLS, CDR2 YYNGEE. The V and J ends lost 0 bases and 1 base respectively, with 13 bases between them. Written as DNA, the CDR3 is TGTGCCAGCAGCGTAGCGCACAGCTCGGGGAACACTGAAGCTTTCTTT. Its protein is CASSVAHSSGNTEAFF.

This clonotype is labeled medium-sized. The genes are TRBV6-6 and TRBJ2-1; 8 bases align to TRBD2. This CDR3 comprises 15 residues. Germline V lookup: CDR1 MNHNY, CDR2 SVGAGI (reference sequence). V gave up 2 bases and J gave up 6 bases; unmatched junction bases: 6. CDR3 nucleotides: TGTGCCAGCAGTTACAGGGGACTAGTGGGCAATGAGCAGTTCTTC. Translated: CASSYRGLVGNEQFF.

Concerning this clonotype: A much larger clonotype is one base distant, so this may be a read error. The CDR3: CASSQDIQATYEQYF. The DNA for the CDR3 is TGTGCCAGCAGCCAAGATATACAGGCGACCTACGAGCAGTACTTC. V gene TRBV4-2 combines with J gene TRBJ2-7, with D tentatively TRBD1 (5 bases). CDR3 length: 15 residues. The V end was cut by 0 bases, the J end by 2 bases, with 11 bases between. Germline CDR1 reads LGHNA; CDR2 reads YNFKEQ.

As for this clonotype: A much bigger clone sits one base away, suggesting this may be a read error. Written as DNA, the CDR3 is TGTGCCAGCAGCGCCGTGGGGCGGGGCACAGATACGCAGTATTTT. This gives the protein CASSAVGRGTDTQYF. V is TRBV25-1 and J is TRBJ2-3, with D perhaps being TRBD1 or TRBD2 (5 bases each). V was pared by 6 bases and J by 1 base, with 14 bases between. CDR1 is MGHDK and CDR2 is SYGVNS in the germline V gene. The CDR3 extends over 15 amino acids.

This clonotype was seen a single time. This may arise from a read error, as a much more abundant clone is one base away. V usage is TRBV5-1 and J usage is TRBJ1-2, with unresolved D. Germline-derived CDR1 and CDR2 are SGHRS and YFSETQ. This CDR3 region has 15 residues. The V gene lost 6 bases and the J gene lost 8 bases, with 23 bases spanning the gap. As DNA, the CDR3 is TGCGCCAGCACGGTCCTAGAGAGCACAGCGGAGGGCTACACCTTC. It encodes CASTVLESTAEGYTF.

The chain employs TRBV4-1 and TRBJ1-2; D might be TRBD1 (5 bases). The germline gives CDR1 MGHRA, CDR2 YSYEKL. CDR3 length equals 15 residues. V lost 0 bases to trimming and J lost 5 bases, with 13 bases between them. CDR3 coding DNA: TGCGCCAGCAGCCAAGACCCGACAGCAAGATATGGCTACACCTTC. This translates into CASSQDPTARYGYTF.

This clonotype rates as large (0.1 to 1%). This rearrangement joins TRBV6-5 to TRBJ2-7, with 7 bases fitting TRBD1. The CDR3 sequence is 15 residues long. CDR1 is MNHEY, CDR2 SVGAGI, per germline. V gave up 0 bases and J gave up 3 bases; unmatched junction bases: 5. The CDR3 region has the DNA TGTGCCAGCAGTTACTCCCAGGGGGAAAGCTACGAGCAGTACTTC. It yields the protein CASSYSQGESYEQYF.

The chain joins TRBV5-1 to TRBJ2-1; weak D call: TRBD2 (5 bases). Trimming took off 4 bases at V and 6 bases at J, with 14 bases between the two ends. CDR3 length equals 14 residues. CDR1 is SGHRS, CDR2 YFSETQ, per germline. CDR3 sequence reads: CASSTDSPINEQFF. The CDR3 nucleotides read TGCGCCAGCAGCACGGACTCCCCGATCAATGAGCAGTTCTTC.

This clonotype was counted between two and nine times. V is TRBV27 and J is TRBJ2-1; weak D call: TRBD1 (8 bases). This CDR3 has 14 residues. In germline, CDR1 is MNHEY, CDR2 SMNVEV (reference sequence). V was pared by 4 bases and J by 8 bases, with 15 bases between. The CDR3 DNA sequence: TGTGCCAGCAGTTCCCTACAGGGGGGGGATGAGCAGTTCTTC. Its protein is CASSSLQGGDEQFF.

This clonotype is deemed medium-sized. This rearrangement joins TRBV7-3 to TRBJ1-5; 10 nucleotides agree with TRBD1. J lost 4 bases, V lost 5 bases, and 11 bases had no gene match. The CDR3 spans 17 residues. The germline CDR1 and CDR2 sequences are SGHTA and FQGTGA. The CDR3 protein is CASSPTPGDRGNQPQHF. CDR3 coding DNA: TGTGCCAGCAGCCCCACCCCCGGGGACAGGGGTAATCAGCCCCAGCATTTT.

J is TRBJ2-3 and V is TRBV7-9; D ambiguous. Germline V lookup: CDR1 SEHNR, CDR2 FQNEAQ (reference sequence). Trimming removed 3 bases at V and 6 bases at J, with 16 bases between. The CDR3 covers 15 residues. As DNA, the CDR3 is TGTGCCAGCAGCTTTAGTAACTACTTTTCGGATACGCAGTATTTT. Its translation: CASSFSNYFSDTQYF.

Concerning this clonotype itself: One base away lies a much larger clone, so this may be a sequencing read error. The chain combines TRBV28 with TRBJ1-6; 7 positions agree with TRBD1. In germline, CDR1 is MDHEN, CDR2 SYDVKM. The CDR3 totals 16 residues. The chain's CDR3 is CASSAGGQVVSSPLQF. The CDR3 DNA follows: TGTGCCAGCAGTGCCGGAGGACAGGTTGTCAGTTCACCCCTCCAATTT.

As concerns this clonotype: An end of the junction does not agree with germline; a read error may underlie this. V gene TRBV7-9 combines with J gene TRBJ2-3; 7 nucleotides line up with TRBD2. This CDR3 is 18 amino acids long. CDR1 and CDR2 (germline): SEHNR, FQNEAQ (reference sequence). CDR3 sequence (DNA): TGTGCCGGCAGCGGGGTATGGGAGGAGGGATTTGCGTCAGATACGCAGTATTTT. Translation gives CAGSGVWEEGFASDTQYF. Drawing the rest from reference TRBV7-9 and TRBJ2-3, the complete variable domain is DTGVSQNPRHKITKRGQNVTFRCDPISEHNRLYWYRQTLGQGPEFLTYFQNEAQLEKSRLLSDRFSAERPKGSFSTLEIQRTEQGDSAMYLCAGSGVWEEGFASDTQYFGPGTRLTVL.

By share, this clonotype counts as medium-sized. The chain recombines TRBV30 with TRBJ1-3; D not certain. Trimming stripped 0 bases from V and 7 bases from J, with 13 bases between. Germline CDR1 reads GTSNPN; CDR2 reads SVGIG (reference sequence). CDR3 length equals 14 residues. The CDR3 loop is CAWSVTGNVNTIYF. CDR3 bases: TGTGCCTGGAGTGTGACGGGTAATGTCAACACCATATATTTT.

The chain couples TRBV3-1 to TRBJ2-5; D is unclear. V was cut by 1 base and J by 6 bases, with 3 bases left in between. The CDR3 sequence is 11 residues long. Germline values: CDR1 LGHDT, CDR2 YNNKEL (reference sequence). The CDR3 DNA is TGTGCCAGCAGCCAAGCGAAGACCCAGTACTTC. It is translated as CASSQAKTQYF.

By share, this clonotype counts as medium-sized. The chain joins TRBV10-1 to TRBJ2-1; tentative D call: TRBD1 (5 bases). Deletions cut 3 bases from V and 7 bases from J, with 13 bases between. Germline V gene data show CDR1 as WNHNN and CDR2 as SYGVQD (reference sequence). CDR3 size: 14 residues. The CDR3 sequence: CASSDPRTRNEQFF. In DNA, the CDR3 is TGCGCCAGCAGTGACCCCCGGACAAGAAATGAGCAGTTCTTC.